Listed below are T cell receptor beta chains from one sample, sequenced in a study of identical twins. A single record per CDR3 protein comes from TCRdb applying MiXCR to the 5' RACE reads. This table has some 500,000 distinct CDR3 sequences, approximately 15% appearing once. The sample also formed part of further work on yellow fever vaccine responses in identical twins.

Sequencing was carried out using CD4+ T cells sorted from blood. Receptor source: a woman aged 18-30 years in good health. The conserved cysteine and the conserved F or W are not part of the CDR3 here. Each record gives: clone size, V gene, CDR3 length, J gene, CDR3 protein. A row's size may be missing; if present it is once, few, many or a size class.

>few|TRBV4-3|13|TRBJ2-2
ASSQGTSNTGELF
>few|TRBV20-1|11|TRBJ2-5
SASSWGRETQY
>-|TRBV5-1|13|TRBJ2-3
ASSLTAGGIDTQY
>few|TRBV20-1|13|TRBJ2-3
SAPTKYPLTDTQY
>once|TRBV5-6|11|TRBJ2-1
ASSATRSGRQF
>few|TRBV6-5|13|TRBJ2-1
ASSYSRLAGNEQF
>-|TRBV20-1|13|TRBJ1-6
SARDGAGLASPLH
>many|TRBV28|13|TRBJ2-2
ASGQWGALTGELF
>-|TRBV6-5|10|TRBJ1-6
ASRQKNSPLH
>few|TRBV6-1|12|TRBJ2-7
ASSPGTGGHEQY
>-|TRBV11-2|12|TRBJ2-3
ASSSGLTTDTQY
>many|TRBV24-1|12|TRBJ2-7
ATRGFSDSGEQY
>many|TRBV7-2|10|TRBJ1-2
ASSVHRGGYT
>-|TRBV5-5|11|TRBJ2-3
ASSQVAEGTQY
>many|TRBV3-1|11|TRBJ2-2
ASSQEVTGELF
>-|TRBV12-3/TRBV12-4|14|TRBJ2-2
ASRNSIDRNTGELF
>-|TRBV25-1|14|TRBJ2-3
ASSERLQEPTDTQY
>few|TRBV12-3/TRBV12-4|11|TRBJ2-7
ASSLLTGEETN
>-|TRBV6-1|14|TRBJ2-4
ASSEAWRAGGNIQY
>few|TRBV7-2|13|TRBJ1-1
ASSFPTPGNTEAF
>-|TRBV10-3|14|TRBJ2-3
AISESIGGPGDTQY
>few|TRBV12-3/TRBV12-4|12|TRBJ1-5
ASSSSTPGQPQH
>few|TRBV28|12|TRBJ2-1
ASIEAGQGNEQF
>-|TRBV27|18|TRBJ2-1
ASSLIGLAGGRGSYNEQF
>few|TRBV6-2/TRBV6-3|13|TRBJ2-5
ASGESTGAQETQY
>many|TRBV12-3/TRBV12-4|13|TRBJ2-3
ASRPDGTDTDTQY
>many|TRBV7-8|12|TRBJ2-7
ASSLTPQVYEQY
>-|TRBV12-3/TRBV12-4|13|TRBJ2-1
ASNTPSGGKAEQF
>-|TRBV28|12|TRBJ1-2
ASSLIRGLNGYT
>-|TRBV11-2|17|TRBJ2-7
ASSLVGGLAGVKSYEQY
>many|TRBV5-5|15|TRBJ2-1
ASAKHPGTGGSNEQF
>-|TRBV7-6|13|TRBJ2-7
ASSLGAGGLYEQY
>-|TRBV19|12|TRBJ2-7
ASSIKGGLYEQY
>few|TRBV28|13|TRBJ2-2
ASSFFDRDTGELF
>-|TRBV12-3/TRBV12-4|15|TRBJ2-5
ASSFWMGAQHQETQY
>-|TRBV20-1|10|TRBJ2-3
SAGDNGDTQY
>few|TRBV6-6|11|TRBJ2-1
ASSYERRQEQF
>many|TRBV12-3/TRBV12-4|10|TRBJ1-6
ASSSSYSPLH
>few|TRBV23-1|9|TRBJ2-7
ATIPRNEQY
>-|TRBV7-2|13|TRBJ2-5
ASSTEYRAQETQY
>few|TRBV2|12|TRBJ2-3
ASSRDHRPDTQY
>few|TRBV7-8|12|TRBJ1-1
ASSGRGSNTEAF
>-|TRBV6-6|14|TRBJ2-3
ASRGGGTTSTDTQY
>-|TRBV20-1|13|TRBJ2-3
SAGPTSGVTDTQY
>-|TRBV12-3/TRBV12-4|12|TRBJ2-4
ASSLRQGGGIQY
>few|TRBV5-1|13|TRBJ2-1
ASSFGTSGSDEQF
>-|TRBV11-2|12|TRBJ2-5
ASSFTGQTETQY
>few|TRBV29-1|13|TRBJ2-1
SVAWAASSYNEQF
>-|TRBV27|9|TRBJ2-1
ASGYRNEQF
>few|TRBV6-5|10|TRBJ1-3
ASTSSGNTIY
>few|TRBV3-1|12|TRBJ2-1
ASSQALNYNEQF
>many|TRBV28|13|TRBJ2-1
ASIETGSSYNEQF
>-|TRBV7-9|10|TRBJ2-3
ASSKTGDTQY